The source of this T cell receptor beta chain is a study of blood T cell repertoires in COVID-19. Study summary: Some COVID-19 samples were acute and others convalescent; all came from the United States, Italy and Spain.

On this clone itself: At one of its ends the junction is not consistent with the germline gene, which may arise from a read error.

Germline V CDR1 and CDR2: SGHRS, YFSETQ. This CDR3 contains 13 residues. In the study's own analysis: Using reference gene primer amplification, nucleated cell counts were estimated. Assay used: immunoSEQ multiplex PCR; TCRdb lists only in-frame clones, some missing. That table gives V, J and clone size, and the DNA gave D and trimming. The table shows 270,000 or so clones, with 89% occurring only once. The sequenced sample consisted of peripheral blood. This receptor was obtained from a woman aged 40 to 50 who had recovered from COVID-19. The chain has TRBV5-1 and TRBJ2-1; unclear D gene. In nucleotides, the CDR3 is TGCGCCAGCAGCTTGCCCTCCCACAATGAGCAGTTCTTC. Amino acids: CASSLPSHNEQFF.